Listed below are T cell receptor beta chains from one sample, sequenced in a study of blood T cells in healthy people across ages. One entry per CDR3 protein results from TCRdb running MiXCR on the 5' RACE reads. Found here are hundreds of thousands of distinct CDR3 sequences, about 26% of them singletons; the top ten hold approximately 2.9%. The data were also submitted as part of a second study, on T cells of mothers and their children.

Specimen: blood. The origin of the receptors is a boy aged 5-17 years in good health. Both conserved end residues are part of each CDR3. The D gene is left open where the match is weak. For some rows the clone size is stated as once, few or many, or as a class when expanded; others skip it.

>TRBV6-1|-|TRBJ2-5|few
TGTGCCAGCAGTGGCGGTTGGTACCAAGAGACCCAGTACTTC
CASSGGWYQETQYF
>TRBV28|-|TRBJ2-5|few
TGTGCCAGCAGTTTAGTGACGTCAGGGGGGTACCAAGAGACCCAGTACTTC
CASSLVTSGGYQETQYF
>TRBV7-2|-|TRBJ2-5|few
TGTGCCAGCAGCCTAGGGCAGGCAAAGACCCAGTACTTC
CASSLGQAKTQYF
>TRBV24-1|-|TRBJ2-3|many
TGTGCCACCTCTCCCTTGGGCCACAAAGACACAGATACGCAGTATTTT
CATSPLGHKDTDTQYF
>TRBV7-2|-|TRBJ2-7|few
TGTGCCAGCAGCTTAAACGGGGCAATCGCAGCCTCCGAGCAGTACTTC
CASSLNGAIAASEQYF
>TRBV3-1|TRBD1|TRBJ2-7|-
TGTGCCAGCAGCCAAGATGACAGGGTTAGCGAGCAGTACTTC
CASSQDDRVSEQYF
>TRBV7-8|-|TRBJ2-2|-
TGTGCCAGCAGCTTATTCCCGGGACAGAACACCGGGGAGCTGTTTTTT
CASSLFPGQNTGELFF
>TRBV5-1|-|TRBJ1-3|-
TGCGCCAGCAGCCTCGGAAACACGGCCTCTGGAAACACCATATATTTT
CASSLGNTASGNTIYF
>TRBV6-6|-|TRBJ1-1|few
TGTGCCAGCGGGGCGGGTTATGTGAACACTGAAGCTTTCTTT
CASGAGYVNTEAFF
>TRBV2|-|TRBJ1-5|few
TGTGCCAGCAACCAGGGTTCCCGAGGACCCCAGCATTTT
CASNQGSRGPQHF
>TRBV20-1|-|TRBJ2-7|-
TGCAGTGCTAGAGGGAGCGCGGAACCCTACGAGCAGTACTTC
CSARGSAEPYEQYF
>TRBV2|-|TRBJ2-2|few
TGTGCCAGCAGTGAAGCGCTTGGGGAGCTGTTTTTT
CASSEALGELFF
>TRBV12-3/TRBV12-4|-|TRBJ2-3|few
TGTGCCAGCAGGCGGGGGCTCACAGATACGCAGTATTTT
CASRRGLTDTQYF
>TRBV15|-|TRBJ2-1|-
TGTGCCACCAGCCTCCCTGGGGGCGAATATTACAATGAGCAGTTCTTC
CATSLPGGEYYNEQFF
>TRBV5-5|-|TRBJ2-7|few
TGTGCCAGCAGCTTAGTCGCCTCATCTAGCTACGAGCAGTACTTC
CASSLVASSSYEQYF
>TRBV28|-|TRBJ2-7|-
TGTGCCAGCAGTTTATCCGGACAGCTCTCCTACGAGCAGTACTTC
CASSLSGQLSYEQYF
>TRBV28|-|TRBJ1-1|-
TGTGCCAGCACCCAAATTAACACTGGAGCTTTCTTT
CASTQINTGAFF
>TRBV19|TRBD1|TRBJ2-4|few
TGTGCCAGTAGTATCCACAGGGGTGATGGCAAAAACATTCAGTACTTC
CASSIHRGDGKNIQYF
>TRBV6-6|TRBD1|TRBJ1-4|-
TGTGCCAGCAGTCGGCGACAGGGGAATGAAAAACTGTTTTTT
CASSRRQGNEKLFF
>TRBV4-1|-|TRBJ2-2|few
TGCGCCAGCAGCCAAGATAAGAGGTACACCGGGGAGCTGTTTTTT
CASSQDKRYTGELFF
>TRBV5-1|TRBD1|TRBJ2-5|-
TGCGCCAGCAGCTTGGATACGGACAGGGGCTTGGTGTACCAAGAGACCCAGTACTTC
CASSLDTDRGLVYQETQYF
>TRBV7-2|-|TRBJ2-3|-
TGTGCCAGCAGCTACGGACTAACCCAAGATACGCAGTATTTT
CASSYGLTQDTQYF
>TRBV9|TRBD1|TRBJ2-7|few
TGTGCCAGCAGCGTAGAAGAGGGCAGACAGGGGGCTAACGAGCAGTACTTC
CASSVEEGRQGANEQYF
>TRBV3-1|-|TRBJ1-6|-
TGTGCCAGCAGCGCCGGGGGAAGGAGTAATTCACCCCTCCACTTT
CASSAGGRSNSPLHF
>TRBV6-1|-|TRBJ1-3|-
TGTGCCAGCAGTGAAGATCCGGTGCTGACCATATATTTT
CASSEDPVLTIYF
>TRBV12-3/TRBV12-4|TRBD2|TRBJ2-5|few
TGTGCCAGCAGTTCCAGCGGGGGGTATCAAGAGACCCAGTACTTC
CASSSSGGYQETQYF
>TRBV11-2|-|TRBJ2-6|-
TGTGCCAGCAGCTCCCCCGTGGGTTCTGGGGCCAACGTCCTGACTTTC
CASSSPVGSGANVLTF
>TRBV15|TRBD2|TRBJ2-1|few
TGTGCCACCAGCGACGTGGAGCGGGGGGGCTACAATGAGCAGTTCTTC
CATSDVERGGYNEQFF
>TRBV18|-|TRBJ2-5|-
TGTGCCAGCTCACCTTACGACAGAGAAGAGACCCAGTACTTC
CASSPYDREETQYF
>TRBV4-1|-|TRBJ1-4|-
TGCGCCAGCAGCCAAGAATCCCTTGTTAATGAAAAACTGTTTTTT
CASSQESLVNEKLFF
>TRBV28|-|TRBJ2-7|few
TGTGCCAGCAGTGGCAGCGGGCCCTACGAGCAGTACTTC
CASSGSGPYEQYF
>TRBV2|TRBD1|TRBJ2-7|-
TGTGCCAGCACCCAGGGGCAGGGGGTAGGGCAGTACTTC
CASTQGQGVGQYF
>TRBV20-1|-|TRBJ2-3|-
TGCAGTGCTAGAGGTGGGGGACCCACAGATACGCAGTATTTT
CSARGGGPTDTQYF
>TRBV12-3/TRBV12-4|-|TRBJ1-5|-
TGTGCCAGCAGTTTTACCGGGTGGGCAGGCATTAGCAATCAGCCCCAGCATTTT
CASSFTGWAGISNQPQHF
>TRBV10-3|TRBD1|TRBJ1-4|few
TGTGCCATAGAAACAGGGGATAATGTTGAAAAACTGTTTTTT
CAIETGDNVEKLFF
>TRBV7-9|-|TRBJ1-2|few
TGTGCCAGCAGCTTCGGTAGTGACTATGGCTACACCTTC
CASSFGSDYGYTF
>TRBV4-3|-|TRBJ2-1|few
TGCGCCAGCAGCCCGGCTAGTTATACCTACAATGAGCAGTTCTTC
CASSPASYTYNEQFF
>TRBV28|-|TRBJ2-7|-
TGTGCCAGCAGTCCGGCGGGACCCAGAGGCTACGAGCAGTACTTC
CASSPAGPRGYEQYF
>TRBV7-9|TRBD1|TRBJ2-7|-
TGTGCCAGCAGTCCCGGGACAGGGCGATTCTCCTACGAGCAGTACTTC
CASSPGTGRFSYEQYF
>TRBV5-1|-|TRBJ2-2|-
TGCGCCAGCAGCCTCCTGGACCTGTATACGGGGGAGCTGTTTTTT
CASSLLDLYTGELFF
>TRBV28|-|TRBJ2-7|few
TGTGCCAGCAGTTTTCAGGTACCCTACGAGCAGTACTTC
CASSFQVPYEQYF
>TRBV5-1|-|TRBJ1-2|-
TGCGCCAGCAGCTCCGGCAAGAACTATGGCTACACCTTC
CASSSGKNYGYTF
>TRBV3-1|-|TRBJ1-1|few
TGTGCCAGCAGCTCCGACGGACGCCCCTGGGCTTTCTTT
CASSSDGRPWAFF
>TRBV20-1|TRBD2|TRBJ2-5|few
TGCAGTGCTAGAGATGTGCGCGGGAGCCAAGAGACCCAGTACTTC
CSARDVRGSQETQYF
>TRBV7-6|-|TRBJ2-1|-
TGTGCCAGCAGCTTAGTGCAGGGAGAGTTCTTC
CASSLVQGEFF
>TRBV7-3|-|TRBJ2-1|few
TGTGCCAGCAGCTCGGCGGGACTTGCGGATGAGCAGTTCTTC
CASSSAGLADEQFF
>TRBV6-2/TRBV6-3|-|TRBJ2-1|-
TGTGCCAGCAGCCCGTCGTTACACTCCTACAATGACCAGTTCTTC
CASSPSLHSYNDQFF
>TRBV11-2|-|TRBJ2-1|-
TGTGCCAGCAGCTTAGAGGGGGGGGCATCCTACAATGAGCAGTTCTTC
CASSLEGGASYNEQFF
>TRBV12-3/TRBV12-4|TRBD1|TRBJ2-5|few
TGTGCCAGCAGTCTGACAGGGTCGTGGGAGCAGTACTTC
CASSLTGSWEQYF
>TRBV10-1|TRBD1|TRBJ2-7|few
TGCGCCGACGACAGGGAGCACTACGAGCAGTACTTC
CADDREHYEQYF
>TRBV28|-|TRBJ2-5|-
TGTGCCAGCCGCTCCATTGGGGGCCAGTACTTC
CASRSIGGQYF
>TRBV10-3|TRBD1|TRBJ1-1|-
TGTGCCATCAGTGAGACCCGACTGACAGGGGGGTACACTGAAGCTTTCTTT
CAISETRLTGGYTEAFF